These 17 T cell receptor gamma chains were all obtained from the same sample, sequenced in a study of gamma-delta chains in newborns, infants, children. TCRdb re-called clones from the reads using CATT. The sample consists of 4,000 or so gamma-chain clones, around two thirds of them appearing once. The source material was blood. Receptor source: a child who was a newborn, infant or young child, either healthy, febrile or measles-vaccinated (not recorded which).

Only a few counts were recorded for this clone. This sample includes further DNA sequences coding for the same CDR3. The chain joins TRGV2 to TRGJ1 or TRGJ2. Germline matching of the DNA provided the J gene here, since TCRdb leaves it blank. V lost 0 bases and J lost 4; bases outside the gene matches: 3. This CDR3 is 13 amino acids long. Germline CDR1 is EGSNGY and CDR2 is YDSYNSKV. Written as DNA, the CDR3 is TGTGCCACCTGGGACGGGCTCTATTATAAGAAACTCTTT. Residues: CATWDGLYYKKLF.

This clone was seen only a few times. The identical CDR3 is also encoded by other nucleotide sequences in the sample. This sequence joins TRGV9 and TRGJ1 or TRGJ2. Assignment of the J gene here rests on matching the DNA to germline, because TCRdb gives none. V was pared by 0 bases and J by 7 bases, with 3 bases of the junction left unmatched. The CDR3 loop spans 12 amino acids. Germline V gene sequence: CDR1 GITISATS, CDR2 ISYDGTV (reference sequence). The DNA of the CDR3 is TGTGCCTTGTGGGAGGTGCAATATAAGAAACTCTTT. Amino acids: CALWEVQYKKLF.

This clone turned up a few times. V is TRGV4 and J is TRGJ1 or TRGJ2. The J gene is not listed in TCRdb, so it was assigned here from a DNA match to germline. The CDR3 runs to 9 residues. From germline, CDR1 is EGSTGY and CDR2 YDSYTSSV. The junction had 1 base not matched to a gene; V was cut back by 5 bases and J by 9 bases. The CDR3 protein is CATWVKKLF. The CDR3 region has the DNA TGTGCCACCTGGGTTAAGAAACTCTTT.

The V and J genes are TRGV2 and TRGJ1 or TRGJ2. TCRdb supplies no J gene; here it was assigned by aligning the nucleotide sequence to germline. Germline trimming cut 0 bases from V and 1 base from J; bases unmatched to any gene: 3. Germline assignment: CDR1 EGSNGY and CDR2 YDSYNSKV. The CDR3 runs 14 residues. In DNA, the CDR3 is TGTGCCACCTGGGACGGGGAAAATTATTATAAGAAACTCTTT. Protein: CATWDGENYYKKLF.

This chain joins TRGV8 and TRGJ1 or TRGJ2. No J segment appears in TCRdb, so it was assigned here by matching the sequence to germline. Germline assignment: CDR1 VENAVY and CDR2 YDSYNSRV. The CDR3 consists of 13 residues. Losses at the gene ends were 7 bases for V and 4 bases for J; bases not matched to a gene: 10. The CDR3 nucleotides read TGTGCCACCTGTGATCGGGACTATTATAAGAAACTCTTT. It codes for CATCDRDYYKKLF.

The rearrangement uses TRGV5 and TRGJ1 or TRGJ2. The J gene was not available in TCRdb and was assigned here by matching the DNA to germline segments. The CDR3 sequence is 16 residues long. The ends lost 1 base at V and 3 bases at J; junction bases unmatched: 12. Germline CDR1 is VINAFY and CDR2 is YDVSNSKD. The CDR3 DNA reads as TGTGCCACCTGGGACAGCGGGGGGGGAATTTATTATAAGAAACTCTTT. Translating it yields CATWDSGGGIYYKKLF.

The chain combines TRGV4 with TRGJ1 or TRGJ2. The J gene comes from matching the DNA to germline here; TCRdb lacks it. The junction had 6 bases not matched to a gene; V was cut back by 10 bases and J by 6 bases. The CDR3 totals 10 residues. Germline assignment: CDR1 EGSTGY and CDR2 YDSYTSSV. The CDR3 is CATVRYKKLF. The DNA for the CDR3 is TGTGCCACGGTACGTTATAAGAAACTCTTT.

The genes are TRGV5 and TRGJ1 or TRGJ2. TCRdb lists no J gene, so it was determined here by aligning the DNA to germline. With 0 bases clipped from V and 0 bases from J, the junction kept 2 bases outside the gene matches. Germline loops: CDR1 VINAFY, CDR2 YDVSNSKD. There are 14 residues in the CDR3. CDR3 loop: CATWDRRNYYKKLF. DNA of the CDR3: TGTGCCACCTGGGACAGGCGGAATTATTATAAGAAACTCTTT.

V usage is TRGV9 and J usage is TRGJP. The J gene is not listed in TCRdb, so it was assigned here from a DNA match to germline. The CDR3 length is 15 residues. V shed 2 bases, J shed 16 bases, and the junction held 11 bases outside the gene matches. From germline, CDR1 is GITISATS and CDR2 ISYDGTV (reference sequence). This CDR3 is CALWEGVIGKKIKVF. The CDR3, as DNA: TGTGCCTTGTGGGAGGGCGTCATCGGTAAAAAAATCAAGGTATTT.

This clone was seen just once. CDR3 in amino acids: CALWVYKKLF. As DNA, the CDR3 is TGTGCCTTGTGGGTGTATAAGAAACTCTTT. The gene calls are TRGV9 and TRGJ1 or TRGJ2. The J gene is absent in TCRdb and was assigned here via DNA matching to germline. Looked up from germline, CDR1 is GITISATS and CDR2 is ISYDGTV (reference sequence). V shed 5 bases, J shed 7 bases, and the junction held 2 bases outside the gene matches. The CDR3 is 10 amino acids.

CDR3: CALWEETQELGKKIKVF. DNA for the CDR3: TGTGCCTTGTGGGAAGAGACTCAAGAGTTGGGCAAAAAAATCAAGGTATTT. This chain links TRGV9 with TRGJP. No J gene is reported in TCRdb; it was inferred here by comparing the DNA with germline. The trim removed 4 bases at V and 4 bases at J, leaving 7 bases unmatched. Per germline, CDR1 GITISATS and CDR2 ISYDGTV (reference sequence). The CDR3 totals 17 residues.

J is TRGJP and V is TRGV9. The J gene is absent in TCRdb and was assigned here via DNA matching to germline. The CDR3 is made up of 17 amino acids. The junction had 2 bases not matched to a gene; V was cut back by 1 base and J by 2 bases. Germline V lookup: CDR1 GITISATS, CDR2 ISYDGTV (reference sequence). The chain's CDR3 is CALWEVWQELGKKIKVF. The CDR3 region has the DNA TGTGCCTTGTGGGAGGTATGGCAAGAGTTGGGCAAAAAAATCAAGGTATTT.

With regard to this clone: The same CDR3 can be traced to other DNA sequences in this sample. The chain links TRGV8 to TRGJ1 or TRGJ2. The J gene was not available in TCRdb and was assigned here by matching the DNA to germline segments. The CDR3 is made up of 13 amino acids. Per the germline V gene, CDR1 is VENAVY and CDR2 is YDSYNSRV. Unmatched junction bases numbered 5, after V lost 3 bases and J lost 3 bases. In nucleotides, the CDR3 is TGTGCCACCTGGGATCCCCCTTATTATAAGAAACTCTTT. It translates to CATWDPPYYKKLF.

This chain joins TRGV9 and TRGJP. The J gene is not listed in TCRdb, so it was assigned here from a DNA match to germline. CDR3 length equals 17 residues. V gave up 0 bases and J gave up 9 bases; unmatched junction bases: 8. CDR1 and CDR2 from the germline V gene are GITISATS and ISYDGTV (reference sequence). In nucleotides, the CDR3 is TGTGCCTTGTGGGAGGTGGGGAAAGTGTTGGGCAAAAAAATCAAGGTATTT. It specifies CALWEVGKVLGKKIKVF.

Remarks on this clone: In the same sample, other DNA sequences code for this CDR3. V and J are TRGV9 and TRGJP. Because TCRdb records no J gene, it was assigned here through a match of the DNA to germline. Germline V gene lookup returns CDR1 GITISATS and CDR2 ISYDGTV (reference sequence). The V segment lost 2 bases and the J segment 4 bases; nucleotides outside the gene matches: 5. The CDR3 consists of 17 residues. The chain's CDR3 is CALWEGQQELGKKIKVF. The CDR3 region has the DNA TGTGCCTTGTGGGAGGGACAACAAGAGTTGGGCAAAAAAATCAAGGTATTT.

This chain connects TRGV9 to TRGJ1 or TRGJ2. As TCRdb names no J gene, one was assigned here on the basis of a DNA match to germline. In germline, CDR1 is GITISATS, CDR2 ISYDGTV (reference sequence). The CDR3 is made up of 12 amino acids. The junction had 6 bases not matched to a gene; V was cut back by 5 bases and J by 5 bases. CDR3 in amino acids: CALWVFNYKKLF. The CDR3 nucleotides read TGTGCCTTGTGGGTCTTTAATTATAAGAAACTCTTT.

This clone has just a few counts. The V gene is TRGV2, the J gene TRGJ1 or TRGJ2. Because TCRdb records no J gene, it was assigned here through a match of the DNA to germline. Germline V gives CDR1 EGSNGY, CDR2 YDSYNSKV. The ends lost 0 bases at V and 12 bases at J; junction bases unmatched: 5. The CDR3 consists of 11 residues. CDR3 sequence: CATWDGHGKLF. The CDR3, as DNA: TGTGCCACCTGGGACGGGCACGGGAAACTCTTT.